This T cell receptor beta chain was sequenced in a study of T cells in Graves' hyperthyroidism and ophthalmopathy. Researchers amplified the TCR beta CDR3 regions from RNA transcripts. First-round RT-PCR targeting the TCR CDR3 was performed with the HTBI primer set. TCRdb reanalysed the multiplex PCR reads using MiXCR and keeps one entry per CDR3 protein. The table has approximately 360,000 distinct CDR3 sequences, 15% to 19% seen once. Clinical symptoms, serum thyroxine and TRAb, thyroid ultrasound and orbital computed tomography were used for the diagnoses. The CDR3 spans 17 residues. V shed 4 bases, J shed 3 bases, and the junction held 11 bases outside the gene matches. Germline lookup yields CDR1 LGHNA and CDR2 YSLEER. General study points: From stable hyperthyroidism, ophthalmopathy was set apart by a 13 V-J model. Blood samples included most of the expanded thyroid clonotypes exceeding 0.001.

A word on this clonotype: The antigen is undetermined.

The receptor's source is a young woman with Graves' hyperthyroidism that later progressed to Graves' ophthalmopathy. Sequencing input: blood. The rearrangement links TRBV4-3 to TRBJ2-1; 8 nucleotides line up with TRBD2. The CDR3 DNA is TGCGCCAGCAGCCTCGCTGTGGGGGGACTAGACTACAATGAGCAGTTCTTC. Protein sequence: CASSLAVGGLDYNEQFF.